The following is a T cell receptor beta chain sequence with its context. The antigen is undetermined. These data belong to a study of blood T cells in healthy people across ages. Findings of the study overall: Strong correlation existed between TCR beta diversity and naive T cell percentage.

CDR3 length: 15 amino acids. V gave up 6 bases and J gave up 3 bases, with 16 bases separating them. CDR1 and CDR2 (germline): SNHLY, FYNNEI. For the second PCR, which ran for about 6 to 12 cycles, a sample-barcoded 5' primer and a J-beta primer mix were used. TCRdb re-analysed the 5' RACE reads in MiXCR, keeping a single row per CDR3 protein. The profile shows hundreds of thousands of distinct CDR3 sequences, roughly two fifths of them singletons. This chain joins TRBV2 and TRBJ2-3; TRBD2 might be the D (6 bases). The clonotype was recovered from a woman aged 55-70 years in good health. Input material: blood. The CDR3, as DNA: TGTGCCAGCAGGCCCCTTGCGGGGCGGACAGATACGCAGTATTTT. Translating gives CASRPLAGRTDTQYF.